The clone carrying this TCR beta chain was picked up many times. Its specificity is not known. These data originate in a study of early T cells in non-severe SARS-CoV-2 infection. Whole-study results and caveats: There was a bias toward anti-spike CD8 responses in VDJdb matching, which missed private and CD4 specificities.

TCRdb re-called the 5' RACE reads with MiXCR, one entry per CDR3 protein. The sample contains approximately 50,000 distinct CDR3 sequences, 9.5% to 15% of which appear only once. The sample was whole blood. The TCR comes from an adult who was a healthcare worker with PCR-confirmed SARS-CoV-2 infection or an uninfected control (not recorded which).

In nucleotides, the CDR3 is TGTGCCAGTTTTGGGGCGGAAGGGAGCTCACCCCTCCACTTT. This codes for CASFGAEGSSPLHF. This chain links TRBV28 with TRBJ1-6, with D possibly matching TRBD1 (5 bases). Trimming took 9 bases from V and 10 from J, leaving 19 bases between them. Germline lookup yields CDR1 MDHEN and CDR2 SYDVKM. The CDR3 length is 14 residues.